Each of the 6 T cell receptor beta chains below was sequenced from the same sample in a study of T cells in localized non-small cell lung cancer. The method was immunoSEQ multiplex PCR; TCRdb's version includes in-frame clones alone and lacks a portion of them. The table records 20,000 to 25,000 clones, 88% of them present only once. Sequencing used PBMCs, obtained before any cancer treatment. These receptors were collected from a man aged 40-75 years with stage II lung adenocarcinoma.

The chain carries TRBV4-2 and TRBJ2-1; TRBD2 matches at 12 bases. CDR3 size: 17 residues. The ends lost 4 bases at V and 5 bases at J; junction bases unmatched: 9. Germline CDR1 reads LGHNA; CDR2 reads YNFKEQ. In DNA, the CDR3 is TGTGCCAGCAGCCCACTAGCGGGGGGTCTTTTAAACAATGAGCAGTTCTTC. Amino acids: CASSPLAGGLLNNEQFF.

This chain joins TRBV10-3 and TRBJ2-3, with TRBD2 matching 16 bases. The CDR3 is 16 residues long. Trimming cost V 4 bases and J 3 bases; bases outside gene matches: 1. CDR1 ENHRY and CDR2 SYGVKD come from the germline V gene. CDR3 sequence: CAISAGLAGGTDTQYF. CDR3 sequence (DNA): TGTGCCATCAGTGCGGGACTAGCGGGGGGGACAGATACGCAGTATTTT.

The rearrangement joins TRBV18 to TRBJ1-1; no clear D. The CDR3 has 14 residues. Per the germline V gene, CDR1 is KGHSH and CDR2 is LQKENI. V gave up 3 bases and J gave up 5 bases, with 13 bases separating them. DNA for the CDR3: TGTGCCAGCTCACCCCCTACCCGGGATACTGAAGCTTTCTTT. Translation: CASSPPTRDTEAFF.

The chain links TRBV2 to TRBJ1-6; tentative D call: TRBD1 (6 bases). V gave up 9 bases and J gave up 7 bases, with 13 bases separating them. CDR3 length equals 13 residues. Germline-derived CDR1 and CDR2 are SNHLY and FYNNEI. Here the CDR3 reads CARTGGGNSPLHF. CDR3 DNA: TGTGCCAGAACGGGGGGCGGAAATTCACCCCTCCACTTT.

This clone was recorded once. The DNA for the CDR3 is TGTGCCAGCAGTTACGGTGAACTAGCGGGGGGGCGCGAGCAGTTCTTC. It is translated as CASSYGELAGGREQFF. V gene TRBV6-6 combines with J gene TRBJ2-1; 13 bases are a match to TRBD2. V gave up 2 bases and J gave up 10 bases; unmatched junction bases: 8. Germline V gene lookup returns CDR1 MNHNY and CDR2 SVGAGI (reference sequence). The CDR3 totals 16 residues.

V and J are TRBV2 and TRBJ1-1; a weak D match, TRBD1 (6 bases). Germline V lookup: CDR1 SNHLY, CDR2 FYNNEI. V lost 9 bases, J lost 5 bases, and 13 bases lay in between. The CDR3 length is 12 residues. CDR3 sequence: CARQGGWTEAFF. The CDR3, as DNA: TGTGCCAGACAAGGGGGGTGGACTGAAGCTTTCTTT.